The clone carrying this TCR beta chain was counted once. This sample is part of a study of technical replicates of blood from a handful of donors. Clones were sequenced by immunoSEQ multiplex PCR, and TCRdb holds only the in-frame ones, with some missing. The sample records some 78,000 clones, approximately 95% being singletons. Germline assignment: CDR1 SGHTA and CDR2 FQGNSA. V lost 1 base and J 9 bases, leaving 11 bases between the germline ends. The CDR3 consists of 13 residues. The receptor comes from a human donor in good health. The chain has TRBV7-2 and TRBJ2-3; tentatively, D is TRBD2 (6 bases). Material: T cells isolated from PBMCs. The chain's CDR3 is CASSLGGEETQYF. The CDR3, as DNA: TGTGCCAGCAGCTTAGGCGGGGAGGAGACGCAGTATTTT.